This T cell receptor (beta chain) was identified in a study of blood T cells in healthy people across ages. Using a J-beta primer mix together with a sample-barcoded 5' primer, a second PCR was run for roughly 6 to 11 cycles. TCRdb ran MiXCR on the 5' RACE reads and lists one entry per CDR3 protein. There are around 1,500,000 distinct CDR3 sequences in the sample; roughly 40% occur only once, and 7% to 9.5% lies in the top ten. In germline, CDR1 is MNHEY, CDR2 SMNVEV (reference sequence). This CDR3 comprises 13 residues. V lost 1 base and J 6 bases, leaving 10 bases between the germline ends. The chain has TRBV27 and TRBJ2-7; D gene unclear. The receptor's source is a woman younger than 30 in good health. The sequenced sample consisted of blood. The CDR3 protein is CASSLWEASEQYF. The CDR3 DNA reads TGTGCCAGCAGTTTATGGGAAGCCTCCGAGCAGTACTTC.